Detailed here is one TCR beta chain. V gave up 0 bases and J gave up 5 bases, with 5 bases separating them. CDR3 length: 13 residues. Germline assignment: CDR1 MGHRA and CDR2 YSYEKL. Sequenced by immunoSEQ multiplex PCR; TCRdb stores in-frame clones only, minus some. The sample carries around 64,000 clones, roughly 87% recorded once. This sample is drawn from a study of blood T cell repertoires in COVID-19. This clonotype originated in a woman aged 18-30 years with acute or convalescent COVID-19. Specimen: peripheral blood. The chain couples TRBV4-1 to TRBJ1-5; the D is unclear. CDR3: CASSQESDQPQHF. CDR3 nucleotide sequence: TGCGCCAGCAGCCAAGAATCCGATCAGCCCCAGCATTTT.